This section outlines one T cell receptor beta chain sequence together with its context. The antigen is unknown. 60 Vbeta and 13 Jbeta primers were used in PCR. TCRdb keeps only in-frame clones here, not all; method: immunoSEQ multiplex PCR. The sample contains 140,000 to 150,000 clones, 75% of which appear only once. The V end lost 2 bases, the J end lost 2 bases, and 20 bases lay between the germline ends. The length of the CDR3 is 18 residues. These data come from a study of cytomegalovirus exposure and HLA in healthy donors. Study-wide results and caveats: Some highly shared sequence variants likely arose as a pipeline artifact. Immune exposure was documented only through CMV serostatus.

The TCR originated in a man aged 30 to 45 in good health and CMV-seronegative. Sequencing was performed on PBMCs. The genes are TRBV5-3 and TRBJ2-1; weak D call: TRBD1 (7 bases). TRBV5-3 has ORF status, its function being uncertain. CDR3 sequence reads: CARSFAGGNVPAYNEQFF. CDR3 bases: TGTGCCAGAAGCTTTGCAGGGGGGAATGTTCCTGCCTACAATGAGCAGTTCTTC.